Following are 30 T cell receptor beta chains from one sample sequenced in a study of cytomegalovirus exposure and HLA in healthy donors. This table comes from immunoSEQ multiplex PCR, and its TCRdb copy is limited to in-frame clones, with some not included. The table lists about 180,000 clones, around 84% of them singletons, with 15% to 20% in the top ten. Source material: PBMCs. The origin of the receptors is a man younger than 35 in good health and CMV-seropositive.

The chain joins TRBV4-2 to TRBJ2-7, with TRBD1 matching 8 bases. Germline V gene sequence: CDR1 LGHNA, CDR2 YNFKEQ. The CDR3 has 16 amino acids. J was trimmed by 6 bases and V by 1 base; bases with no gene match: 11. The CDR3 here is CASSQAASDREREQYF. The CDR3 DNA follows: TGTGCCAGCAGCCAAGCCGCCTCGGACAGGGAACGCGAGCAGTACTTC.

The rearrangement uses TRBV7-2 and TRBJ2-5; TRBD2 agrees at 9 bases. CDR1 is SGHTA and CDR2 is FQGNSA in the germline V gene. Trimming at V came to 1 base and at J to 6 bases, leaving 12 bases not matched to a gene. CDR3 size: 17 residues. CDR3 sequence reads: CASSLVNAREGLKTQYF. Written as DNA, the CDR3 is TGTGCCAGCAGCTTAGTTAACGCGCGGGAGGGCCTTAAGACCCAGTACTTC.

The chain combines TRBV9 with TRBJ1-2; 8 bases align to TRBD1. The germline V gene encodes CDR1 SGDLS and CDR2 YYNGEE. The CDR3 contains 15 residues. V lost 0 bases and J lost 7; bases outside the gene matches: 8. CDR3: CASSVGAGGIGGYTF. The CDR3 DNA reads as TGTGCCAGCAGCGTAGGTGCAGGGGGCATCGGTGGCTACACCTTC.

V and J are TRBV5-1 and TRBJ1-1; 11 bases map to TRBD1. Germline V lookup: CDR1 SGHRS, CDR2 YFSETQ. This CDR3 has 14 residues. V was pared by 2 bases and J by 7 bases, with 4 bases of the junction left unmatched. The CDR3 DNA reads TGCGCCAGCAGCTTCGGACAGGGGGCAGATGAAGCTTTCTTT. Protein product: CASSFGQGADEAFF.

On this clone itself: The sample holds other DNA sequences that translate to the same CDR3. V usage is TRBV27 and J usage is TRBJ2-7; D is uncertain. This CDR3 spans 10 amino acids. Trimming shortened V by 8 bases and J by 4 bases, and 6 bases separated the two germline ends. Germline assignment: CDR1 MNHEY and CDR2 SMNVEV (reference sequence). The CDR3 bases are TGTGCCAGCGGGCCGTACGAGCAGTACTTC. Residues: CASGPYEQYF.

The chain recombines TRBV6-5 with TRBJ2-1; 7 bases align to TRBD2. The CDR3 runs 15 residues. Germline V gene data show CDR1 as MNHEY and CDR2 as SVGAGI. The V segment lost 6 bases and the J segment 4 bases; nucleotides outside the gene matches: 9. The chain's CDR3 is CASSQAVGGYNEQFF. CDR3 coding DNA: TGTGCCAGCAGCCAGGCTGTGGGGGGGTACAATGAGCAGTTCTTC.

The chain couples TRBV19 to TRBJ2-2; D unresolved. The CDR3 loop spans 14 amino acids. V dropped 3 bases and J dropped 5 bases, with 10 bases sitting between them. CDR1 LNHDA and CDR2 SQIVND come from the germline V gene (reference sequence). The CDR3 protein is CASSIFLETGELFF. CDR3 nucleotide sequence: TGTGCCAGTAGTATTTTTCTAGAAACCGGGGAGCTGTTTTTT.

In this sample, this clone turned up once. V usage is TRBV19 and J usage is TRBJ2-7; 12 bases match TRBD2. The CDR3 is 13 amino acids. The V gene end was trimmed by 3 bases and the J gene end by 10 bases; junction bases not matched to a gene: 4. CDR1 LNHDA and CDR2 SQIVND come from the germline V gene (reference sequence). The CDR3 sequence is CASSMTSGSLQYF. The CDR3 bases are TGTGCCAGTAGTATGACTAGCGGGAGTTTACAGTACTTC.

The CDR3 bases are TGTGCCATCAACCTAGCGGGGCCCCAAGAGACCCAGTACTTC. Translating it yields CAINLAGPQETQYF. The chain employs TRBV10-3 and TRBJ2-5; 9 bases map to TRBD2. The V gene end was trimmed by 7 bases and the J gene end by 1 base; junction bases not matched to a gene: 4. Germline lookup yields CDR1 ENHRY and CDR2 SYGVKD. This CDR3 is built from 14 residues.

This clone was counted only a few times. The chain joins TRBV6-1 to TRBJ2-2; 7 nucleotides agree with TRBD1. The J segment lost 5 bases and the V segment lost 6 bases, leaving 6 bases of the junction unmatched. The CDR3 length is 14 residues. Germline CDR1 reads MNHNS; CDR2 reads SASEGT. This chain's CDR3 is CASRRGTVTGELFF. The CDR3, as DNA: TGTGCCAGCAGGAGGGGGACAGTTACCGGGGAGCTGTTTTTT.

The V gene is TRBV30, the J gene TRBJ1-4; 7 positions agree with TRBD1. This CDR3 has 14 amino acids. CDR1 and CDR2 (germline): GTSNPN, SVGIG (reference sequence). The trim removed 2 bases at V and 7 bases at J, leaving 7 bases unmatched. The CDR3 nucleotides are TGTGCCTGGAGTAGACAGGGCGGCGTTGAAAAACTGTTTTTT. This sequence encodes CAWSRQGGVEKLFF. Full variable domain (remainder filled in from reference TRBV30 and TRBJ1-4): SQTIHQWPATLVQPVGSPLSLECTVEGTSNPNLYWYRQAAGRGLQLLFYSVGIGQISSEVPQNLSASRPQDRQFILSSKKLLLSDSGFYLCAWSRQGGVEKLFFGSGTQLSVL.

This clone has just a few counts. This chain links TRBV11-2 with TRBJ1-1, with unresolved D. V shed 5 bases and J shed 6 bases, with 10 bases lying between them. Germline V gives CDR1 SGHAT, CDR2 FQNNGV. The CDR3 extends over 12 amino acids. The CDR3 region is CASSPSAAEAFF. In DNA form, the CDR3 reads TGTGCCAGCAGCCCCTCCGCGGCTGAAGCTTTCTTT.

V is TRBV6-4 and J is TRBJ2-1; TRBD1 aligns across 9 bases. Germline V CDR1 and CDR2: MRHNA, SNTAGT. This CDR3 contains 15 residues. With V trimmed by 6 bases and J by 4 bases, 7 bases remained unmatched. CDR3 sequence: CASSAGTGTYNEQFF. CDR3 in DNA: TGTGCCAGCAGCGCCGGGACAGGGACATACAATGAGCAGTTCTTC.

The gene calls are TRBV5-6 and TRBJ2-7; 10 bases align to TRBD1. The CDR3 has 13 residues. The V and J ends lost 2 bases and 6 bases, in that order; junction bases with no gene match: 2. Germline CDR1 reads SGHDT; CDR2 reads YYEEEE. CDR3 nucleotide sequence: TGTGCCAGCAGCTTTGGACAGGGGGGCGAGCAGTACTTC. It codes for CASSFGQGGEQYF.

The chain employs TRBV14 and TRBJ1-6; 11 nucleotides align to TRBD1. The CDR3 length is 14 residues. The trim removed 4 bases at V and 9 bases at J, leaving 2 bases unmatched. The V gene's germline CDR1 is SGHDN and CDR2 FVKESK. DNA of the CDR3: TGTGCCAGCAGCCCGGGACAGGGGGGTTCACCCCTCCACTTT. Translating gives CASSPGQGGSPLHF.

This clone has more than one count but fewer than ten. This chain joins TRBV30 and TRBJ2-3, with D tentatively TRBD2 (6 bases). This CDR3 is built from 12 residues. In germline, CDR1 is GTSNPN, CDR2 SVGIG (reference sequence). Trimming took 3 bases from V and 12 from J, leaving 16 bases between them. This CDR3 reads CAWSATGTLQYF. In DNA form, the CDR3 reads TGTGCCTGGAGCGCCACCGGGACTCTTCAGTATTTT.

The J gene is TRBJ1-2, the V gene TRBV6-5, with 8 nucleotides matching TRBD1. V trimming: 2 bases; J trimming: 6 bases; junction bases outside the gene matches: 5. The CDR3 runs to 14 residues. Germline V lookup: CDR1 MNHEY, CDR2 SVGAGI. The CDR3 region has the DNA TGTGCCAGCAGTTACAACGGACAGGGTGATGGCTACACCTTC. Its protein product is CASSYNGQGDGYTF.

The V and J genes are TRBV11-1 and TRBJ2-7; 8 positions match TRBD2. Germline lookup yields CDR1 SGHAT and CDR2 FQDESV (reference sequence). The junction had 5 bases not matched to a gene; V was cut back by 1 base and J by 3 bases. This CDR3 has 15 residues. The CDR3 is CASSLDPGGDYEQYF. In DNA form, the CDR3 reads TGTGCCAGCAGCTTAGATCCGGGAGGGGACTACGAGCAGTACTTC.

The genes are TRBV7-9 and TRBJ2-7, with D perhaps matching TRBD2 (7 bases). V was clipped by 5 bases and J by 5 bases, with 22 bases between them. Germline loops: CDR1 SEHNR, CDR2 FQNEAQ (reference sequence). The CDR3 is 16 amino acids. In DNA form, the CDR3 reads TGTGCCAGCAGCCCCCCCCTAGGGGGGAGGGACCACGAGCAGTACTTC. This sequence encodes CASSPPLGGRDHEQYF.

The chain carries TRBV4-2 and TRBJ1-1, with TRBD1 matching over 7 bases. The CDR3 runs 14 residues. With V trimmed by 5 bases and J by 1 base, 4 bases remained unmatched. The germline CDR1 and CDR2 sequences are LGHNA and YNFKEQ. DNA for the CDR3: TGTGCCAGCAGCTCCTGGACAGGGAACACTGAAGCTTTCTTT. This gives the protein CASSSWTGNTEAFF.

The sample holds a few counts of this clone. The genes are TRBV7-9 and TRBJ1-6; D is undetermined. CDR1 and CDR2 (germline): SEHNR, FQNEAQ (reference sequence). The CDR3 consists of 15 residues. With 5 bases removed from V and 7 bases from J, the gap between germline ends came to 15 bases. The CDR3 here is CASSPSTRINSPLHF. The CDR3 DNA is TGTGCCAGCAGCCCCTCGACAAGGATCAATTCACCCCTCCACTTT.

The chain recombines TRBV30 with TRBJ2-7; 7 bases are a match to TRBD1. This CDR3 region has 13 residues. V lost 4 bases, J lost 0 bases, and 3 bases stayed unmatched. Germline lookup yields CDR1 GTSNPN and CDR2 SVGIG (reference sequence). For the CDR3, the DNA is TGTGCCTGGAACACAGGGGACTCCTACGAGCAGTACTTC. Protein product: CAWNTGDSYEQYF.

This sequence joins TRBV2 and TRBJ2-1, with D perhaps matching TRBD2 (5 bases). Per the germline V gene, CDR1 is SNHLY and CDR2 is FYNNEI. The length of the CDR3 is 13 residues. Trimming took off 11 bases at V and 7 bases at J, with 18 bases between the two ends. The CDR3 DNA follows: TGTGCCTCAGCGGTCCTTGGAGGTAATGAGCAGTTCTTC. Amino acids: CASAVLGGNEQFF.

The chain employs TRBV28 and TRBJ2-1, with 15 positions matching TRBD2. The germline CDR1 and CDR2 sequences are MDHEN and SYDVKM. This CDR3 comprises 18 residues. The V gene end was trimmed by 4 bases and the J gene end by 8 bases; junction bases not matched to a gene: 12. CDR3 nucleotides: TGTGCCAGCAGTTCCGGACTAGCGGGAGGGCCCCGGGTCGATGAGCAGTTCTTC. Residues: CASSSGLAGGPRVDEQFF.

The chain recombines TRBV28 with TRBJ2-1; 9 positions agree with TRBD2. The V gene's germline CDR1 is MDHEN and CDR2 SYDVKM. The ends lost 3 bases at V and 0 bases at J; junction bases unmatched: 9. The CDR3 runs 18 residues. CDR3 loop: CASSFPTSGQSSYNEQFF. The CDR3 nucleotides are TGTGCCAGCAGTTTCCCCACTAGCGGGCAGAGCTCCTACAATGAGCAGTTCTTC.

CDR3 residues: CAWSEREYPYEQYF. CDR3 DNA sequence: TGTGCCTGGAGCGAGCGGGAGTACCCCTACGAGCAGTACTTC. The genes are TRBV30 and TRBJ2-7, with TRBD2 matching 8 bases. This CDR3 is 14 amino acids long. After removal of 3 bases from V and 2 bases from J, the junction contained 6 bases not matched to a gene. CDR1 and CDR2 (germline): GTSNPN, SVGIG (reference sequence).

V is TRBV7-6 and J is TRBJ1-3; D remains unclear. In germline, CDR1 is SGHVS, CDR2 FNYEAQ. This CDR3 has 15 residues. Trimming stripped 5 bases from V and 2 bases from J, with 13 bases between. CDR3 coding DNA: TGTGCCAGCAGCCCCCCCGGGGAAACTGGAAACACCATATATTTT. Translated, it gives CASSPPGETGNTIYF.

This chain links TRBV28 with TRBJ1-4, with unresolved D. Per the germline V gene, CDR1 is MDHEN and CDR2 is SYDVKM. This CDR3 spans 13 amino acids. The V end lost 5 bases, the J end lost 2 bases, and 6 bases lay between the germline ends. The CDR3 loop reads CASSGRTNEKLFF. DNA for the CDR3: TGTGCCAGCAGTGGGCGCACTAATGAAAAACTGTTTTTT.

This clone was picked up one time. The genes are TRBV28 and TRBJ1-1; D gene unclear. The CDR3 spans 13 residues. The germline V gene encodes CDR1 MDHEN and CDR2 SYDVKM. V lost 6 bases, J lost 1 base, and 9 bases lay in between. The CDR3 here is CASRRPGNTEAFF. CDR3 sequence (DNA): TGTGCCAGCAGGCGTCCGGGGAACACTGAAGCTTTCTTT.

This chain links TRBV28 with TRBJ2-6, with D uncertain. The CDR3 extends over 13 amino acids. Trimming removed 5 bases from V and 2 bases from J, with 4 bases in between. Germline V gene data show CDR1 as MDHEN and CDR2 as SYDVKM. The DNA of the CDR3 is TGTGCCAGCAGTCGTGCTGGGGCCAACGTCCTGACTTTC. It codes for CASSRAGANVLTF.